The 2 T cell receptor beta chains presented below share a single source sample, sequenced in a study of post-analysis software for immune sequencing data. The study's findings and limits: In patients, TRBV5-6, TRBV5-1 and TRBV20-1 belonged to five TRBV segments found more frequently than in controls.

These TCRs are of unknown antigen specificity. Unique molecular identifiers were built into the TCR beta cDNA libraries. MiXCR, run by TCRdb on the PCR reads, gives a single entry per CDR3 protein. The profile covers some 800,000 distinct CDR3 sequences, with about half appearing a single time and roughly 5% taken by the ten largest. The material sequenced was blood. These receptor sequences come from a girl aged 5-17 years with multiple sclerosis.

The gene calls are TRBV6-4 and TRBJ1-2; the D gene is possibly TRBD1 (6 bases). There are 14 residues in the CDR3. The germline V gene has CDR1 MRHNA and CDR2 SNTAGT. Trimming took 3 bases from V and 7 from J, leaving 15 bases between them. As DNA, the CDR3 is TGTGCCAGCAGTGAGGAGTGGCAGGGGAGTGGCTACACCTTC. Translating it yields CASSEEWQGSGYTF.

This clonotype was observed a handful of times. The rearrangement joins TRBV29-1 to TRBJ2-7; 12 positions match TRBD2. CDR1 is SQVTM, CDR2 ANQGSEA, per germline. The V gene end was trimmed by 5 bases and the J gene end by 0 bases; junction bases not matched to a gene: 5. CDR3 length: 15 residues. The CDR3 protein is CSVNGLAGSSYEQYF. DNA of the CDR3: TGCAGCGTTAATGGACTAGCGGGGAGCTCCTACGAGCAGTACTTC.